This T cell receptor beta chain originates from a study of identical twins. Broader study findings: Twins showed weaker excess sharing in their beta out-of-frame sequences.

TCRdb re-called the 5' RACE reads with MiXCR, one entry per CDR3 protein. The sample lists about 890,000 distinct CDR3 sequences; 9% to 15% were seen once. J gave up 5 bases and V 5 bases, and 3 bases lay outside the gene matches. Germline loops: CDR1 MNHNS, CDR2 SASEGT. This CDR3 contains 13 residues. The sample holds a few counts of this clonotype. Its antigen is unidentified. There were only healthy Caucasians among the donors. A further study also used this sample, focusing on yellow fever vaccine responses in identical twins.

The chain is built from TRBV6-1 and TRBJ2-3, with 8 bases matching TRBD1. The source of this sequence is a woman younger than 35 in good health. Source material: PBMCs. The CDR3, as DNA: TGTGCCAGCAGTCGTACAGGGGGAGATACGCAGTATTTT. This gives the protein CASSRTGGDTQYF.